This is a list of T cell receptor beta chains from one sample in a study of blood T cell repertoires in COVID-19. Using immunoSEQ multiplex PCR, the repertoire was profiled, and TCRdb retains in-frame clones only, with some absent. The table lists 250,000 to 350,000 clones, roughly 90% of them singletons. Source material: peripheral blood. These receptors were collected from a man aged 18 to 29 with active or convalescent COVID-19. Both conserved end residues are part of each CDR3. The D gene is left open where the match is weak. Only part of the rows carry a size: once, few, many, or a class if the clone is expanded.

V	J	D	size	DNA	CDR3
TRBV18	TRBJ2-6	TRBD1	NA	TGTGCCAGCTCACGAGGGACAGGGGCTAGCTCTGGGGCCAACGTCCTGACTTTC	CASSRGTGASSGANVLTF
TRBV6-5	TRBJ1-2	TRBD1	NA	TGTGCCAGCAGTCCCCAGGGGGCAGGCTATGGCTACACCTTC	CASSPQGAGYGYTF
TRBV3-1/TRBV3-2	TRBJ1-3	NA	NA	TGTGCCAGCAGCCAGTCGCAACTCTGGAGCTCTGGAAACACCATATATTTT	CASSQSQLWSSGNTIYF
TRBV18	TRBJ1-4	TRBD1	NA	TGTGCCAGCTCACCGTCCAGACAGGGGCCTAATGAAAAACTGTTTTTT	CASSPSRQGPNEKLFF
TRBV10-1	TRBJ2-7	TRBD2	NA	TGCGCCAGCAGTACCGGGACTAGCGGGATTGTCGACGAGCAGTACTTC	CASSTGTSGIVDEQYF
TRBV6-2/TRBV6-3	TRBJ2-5	NA	NA	TGTGCCAGCAGTTATACCCCCGAGGACAGTGTTCGCGAGACCCAGTACTTC	CASSYTPEDSVRETQYF
TRBV11-1	TRBJ2-1	TRBD2	once	TGTGCCAGCAGCTTAGCGTGGTCTAGCGGCTACTTAACCTACAATGAGCAGTTCTTC	CASSLAWSSGYLTYNEQFF
TRBV3-1/TRBV3-2	TRBJ2-7	TRBD2	NA	TGTGCCAGCAGCCAAGGGACTAGCGGCGACTCCTACGAGCAGTACTTC	CASSQGTSGDSYEQYF
TRBV12-3/TRBV12-4	TRBJ2-1	NA	NA	TGTGCCAGCAGTTACGGGAGCGAGCAGTTCTTC	CASSYGSEQFF
TRBV10-3	TRBJ1-1	TRBD1	NA	TGTGCCATCAGTCCCCGGGACAGGGACGCTGAAGCTTTCTTT	CAISPRDRDAEAFF
TRBV7-3	TRBJ1-6	NA	few	TGTGCCAGCAGCTTAAACTCCAATTCACCCCTCCACTTT	CASSLNSNSPLHF
TRBV10-2	TRBJ2-7	TRBD1	NA	TGCGCCAGCAGTGATGGGGACAGCTCCTACGAGCAGTACTTC	CASSDGDSSYEQYF
TRBV20-1	TRBJ2-7	NA	NA	TGCAGTGCTTGGGACACTGGAGAGCAGTACTTC	CSAWDTGEQYF
TRBV7-8	TRBJ2-7	NA	NA	TGTGCCAGCAGCTTCGCCGGGAGCTCCTACGAGCAGTACTTC	CASSFAGSSYEQYF
TRBV28	TRBJ1-4	NA	NA	TGTGCCAGCAACCCCCCCACAGAAGAAAAACTGTTTTTT	CASNPPTEEKLFF
TRBV6-5	TRBJ2-7	NA	NA	TGTGCCAGCAGCCGTCCGGACTTTTACGAGCAGTACTTC	CASSRPDFYEQYF
TRBV3-1/TRBV3-2	TRBJ2-1	NA	NA	TGTGCCAGCAGCCGTGTCGGGAGTACGGATGAGCAGTTCTTC	CASSRVGSTDEQFF
TRBV24-1	TRBJ2-3	NA	once	TGTGCCACCAGTGATCGGACTATTGGGACAGATACGCAGTATTTT	CATSDRTIGTDTQYF
TRBV5-4	TRBJ1-1	NA	NA	TGTGCCAGCAGCTTGGGAGTGACTAAGAACACTGAAGCTTTCTTT	CASSLGVTKNTEAFF
TRBV7-6	TRBJ2-7	NA	NA	TGTGCCAGCAGCTTTAATTACAACTACGAGCAGTACTTC	CASSFNYNYEQYF
TRBV27	TRBJ2-1	NA	NA	TGTGCCAGCAGTTCGGACAGCCGAACGTACAATGAGCAGTTCTTC	CASSSDSRTYNEQFF
TRBV11-2	TRBJ2-2	TRBD1	NA	TGTGCCAGCAGAATTGGGACAGCAGATTTCAACACCGGGGAGCTGTTTTTT	CASRIGTADFNTGELFF
TRBV24-1	TRBJ2-1	TRBD2	NA	TGTGCCACCAGTGATTTGAGACTAGCGGGACTCAATGAGCAGTTCTTC	CATSDLRLAGLNEQFF
TRBV7-2	TRBJ2-5	TRBD1	once	TGTGCCAGCAGCCAGGACAGGGGGCTTAAAAAGACCCAGTACTTC	CASSQDRGLKKTQYF
TRBV15	TRBJ2-5	TRBD2	NA	TGTGCCACCAGCAGTAGCGGGACGGGAGAGACCCAGTACTTC	CATSSSGTGETQYF
TRBV2	TRBJ2-1	TRBD2	NA	TGTGCCAGCAGCCGACTAGCGAACTCCTACAATGAGCAGTTCTTC	CASSRLANSYNEQFF
TRBV10-2	TRBJ1-6	NA	few	TGCGCCAGCAGTGCCTCCATCGGTTCACCCCTCCACTTT	CASSASIGSPLHF
TRBV12-3/TRBV12-4	TRBJ2-7	NA	NA	TGTGCCAGCAGTCCGGGTGGGGCCGCCGAGCAGTACTTC	CASSPGGAAEQYF
TRBV6-6	TRBJ1-6	NA	NA	TGTGCCAGCACCCCCTGGGGCCGAGGTAACTCACCCCTCCACTTT	CASTPWGRGNSPLHF